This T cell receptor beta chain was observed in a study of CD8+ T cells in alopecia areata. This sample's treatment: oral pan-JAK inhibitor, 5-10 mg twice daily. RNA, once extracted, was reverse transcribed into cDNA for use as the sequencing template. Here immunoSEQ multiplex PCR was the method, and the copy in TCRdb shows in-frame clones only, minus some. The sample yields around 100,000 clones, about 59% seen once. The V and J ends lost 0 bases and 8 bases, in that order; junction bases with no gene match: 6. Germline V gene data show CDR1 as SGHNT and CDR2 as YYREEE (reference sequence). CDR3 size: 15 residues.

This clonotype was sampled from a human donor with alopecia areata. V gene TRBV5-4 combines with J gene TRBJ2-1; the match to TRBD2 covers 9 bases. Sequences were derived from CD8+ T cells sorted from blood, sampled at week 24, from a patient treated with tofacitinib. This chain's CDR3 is CASSLGSGGIDEQFF. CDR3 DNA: TGTGCCAGCAGCTTGGGTAGCGGGGGAATCGATGAGCAGTTCTTC.